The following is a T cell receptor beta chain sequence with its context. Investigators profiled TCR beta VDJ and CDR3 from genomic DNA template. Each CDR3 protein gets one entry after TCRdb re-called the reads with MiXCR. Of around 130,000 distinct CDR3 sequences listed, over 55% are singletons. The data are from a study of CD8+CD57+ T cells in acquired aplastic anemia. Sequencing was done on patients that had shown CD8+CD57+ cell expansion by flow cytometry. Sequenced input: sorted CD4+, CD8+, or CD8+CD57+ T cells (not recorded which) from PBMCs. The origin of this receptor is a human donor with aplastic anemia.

The CDR3 region is CASSIDGGIYGYTF. Written as DNA, the CDR3 is TGTGCCAGTAGTATAGATGGGGGAATCTATGGCTACACCTTC. V and J are TRBV19 and TRBJ1-2; tentatively, D is TRBD1 (5 bases). The CDR3 is 14 residues long. Germline-derived CDR1 and CDR2 are LNHDA and SQIVND (reference sequence). Trimming removed 0 bases at V and 4 bases at J, with 9 bases between.